The TCR beta chain described here comes from a study of beta chain features in type 1 diabetes. Turning to the study itself: Cell yields, gender and age were comparable in patients and healthy donors.

Points on this clone: Its target is unknown.

Overall study results and limits: PCR, the amplification step, might favor shorter templates, equally in patients and controls.

The isolated RNA, all of it, was reverse transcribed, so expressed TCRB transcripts were what got sequenced. The study sequenced naive, central memory and regulatory T cell samples to an average of about 3.8 million reads. Clones were sequenced by immunoSEQ multiplex PCR, and TCRdb holds only the in-frame ones, with some missing. The sample consists of some 60,000 clones, about 61% of them appearing once. V lost 3 bases and J lost 8, with 11 bases in between. Per the germline V gene, CDR1 is KGHSH and CDR2 is LQKENI. This CDR3 has 14 amino acids. Sequenced: Tregs from blood. The chain joins TRBV18 to TRBJ1-6; D gene uncertain. The source is a young woman in good health. CDR3 in DNA: TGTGCCAGCTCACCGACTGAATTGTATTCACCCCTCCACTTT. Its translation: CASSPTELYSPLHF.